The present T cell receptor beta chain was sequenced within a study of CD8 T cells in ankylosing spondylitis. This clonotype was counted ten times or more. One entry per CDR3 protein results from TCRdb running MiXCR on the 5' RACE reads. The sample comprises over 100,000 distinct CDR3 sequences, over 9.5% of which are singletons, and around 4.1% rests with the top ten. The CDR3 spans 16 residues. The V and J ends lost 6 bases and 4 bases, in that order; junction bases with no gene match: 8. The genes are TRBV12-3 or TRBV12-4 and TRBJ2-2; 10 positions match TRBD2. The sequence came from a female donor with ankylosing spondylitis or in good health (not recorded which). The sequenced sample was blood, either unsorted or a sorted T cell fraction (not recorded which). This chain's CDR3 is CASRPQTSGATGELFF. DNA of the CDR3: TGTGCCAGCAGACCCCAAACTAGCGGGGCCACCGGGGAGCTGTTTTTT.